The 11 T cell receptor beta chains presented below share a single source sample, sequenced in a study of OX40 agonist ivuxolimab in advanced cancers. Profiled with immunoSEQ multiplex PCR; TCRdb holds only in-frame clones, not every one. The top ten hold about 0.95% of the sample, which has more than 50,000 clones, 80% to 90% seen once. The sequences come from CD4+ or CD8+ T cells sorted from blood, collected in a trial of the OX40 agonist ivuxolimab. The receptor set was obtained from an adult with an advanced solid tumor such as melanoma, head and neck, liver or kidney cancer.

The CDR3 DNA reads as TGCGCCAGCAGCTTGGCTTCCGGGACTTTCTCCTACAATGAGCAGTTCTTC. Its translation is CASSLASGTFSYNEQFF. The chain recombines TRBV5-1 with TRBJ2-1; a possible D gene is TRBD2 (6 bases). V was shortened by 0 bases and J by 0 bases, with 13 bases between the two germline ends. Germline V gene lookup returns CDR1 SGHRS and CDR2 YFSETQ. This CDR3 spans 17 amino acids.

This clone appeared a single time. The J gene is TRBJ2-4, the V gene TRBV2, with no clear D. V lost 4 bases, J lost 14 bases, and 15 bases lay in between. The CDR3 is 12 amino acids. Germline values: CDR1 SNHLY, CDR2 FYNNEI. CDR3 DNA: TGTGCCAGCAGTGGGGAAGGACGCCTGGAGTACTTC. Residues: CASSGEGRLEYF.

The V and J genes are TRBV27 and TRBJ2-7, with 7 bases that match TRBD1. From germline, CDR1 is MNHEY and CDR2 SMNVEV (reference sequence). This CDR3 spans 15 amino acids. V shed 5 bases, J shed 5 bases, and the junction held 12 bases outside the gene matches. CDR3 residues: CASSLRNRGGNEQYF. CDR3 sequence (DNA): TGTGCCAGCAGTCTCCGAAACAGGGGTGGAAACGAGCAGTACTTC.

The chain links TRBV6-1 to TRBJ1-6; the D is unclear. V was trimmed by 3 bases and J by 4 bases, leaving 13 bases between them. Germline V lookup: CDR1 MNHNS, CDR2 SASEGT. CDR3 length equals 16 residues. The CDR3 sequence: CASSDPRASYNSPLHF. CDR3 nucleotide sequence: TGTGCCAGCAGTGATCCCCGGGCCTCATATAATTCACCCCTCCACTTT.

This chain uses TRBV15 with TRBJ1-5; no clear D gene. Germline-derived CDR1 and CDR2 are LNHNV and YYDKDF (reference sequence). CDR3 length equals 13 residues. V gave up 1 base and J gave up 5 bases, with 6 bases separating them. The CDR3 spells CATSRAFDQPQHF. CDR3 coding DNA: TGTGCCACCAGCAGAGCTTTCGATCAGCCCCAGCATTTT. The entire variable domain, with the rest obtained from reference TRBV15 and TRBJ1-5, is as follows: DAMVIQNPRYQVTQFGKPVTLSCSQTLNHNVMYWYQQKSSQAPKLLFHYYDKDFNNEADTPDNFQSRRPNTSFCFLDIRSPGLGDTAMYLCATSRAFDQPQHFGDGTRLSIL.

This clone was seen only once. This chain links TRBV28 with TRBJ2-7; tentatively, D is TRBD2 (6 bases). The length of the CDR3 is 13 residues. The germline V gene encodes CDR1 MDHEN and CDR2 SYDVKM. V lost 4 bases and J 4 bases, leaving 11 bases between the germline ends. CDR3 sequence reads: CASSSGSGYEQYF. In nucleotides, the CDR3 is TGTGCCAGCAGTTCCGGTAGCGGTTACGAGCAGTACTTC.

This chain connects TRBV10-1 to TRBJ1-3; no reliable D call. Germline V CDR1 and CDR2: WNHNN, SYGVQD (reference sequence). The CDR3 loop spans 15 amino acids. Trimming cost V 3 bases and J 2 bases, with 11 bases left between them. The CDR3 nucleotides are TGCGCCAGCAGTGAAAGGGAAGGGCCTGGAAACACCATATATTTT. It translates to CASSEREGPGNTIYF.

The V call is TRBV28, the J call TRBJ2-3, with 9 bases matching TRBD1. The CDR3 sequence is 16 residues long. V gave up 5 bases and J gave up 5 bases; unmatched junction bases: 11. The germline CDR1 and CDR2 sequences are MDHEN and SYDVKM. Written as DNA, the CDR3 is TGTGCCAGCAGTCGGGGGACAGGGATACAGGAAGATACGCAGTATTTT. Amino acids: CASSRGTGIQEDTQYF. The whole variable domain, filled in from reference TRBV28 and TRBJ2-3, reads DVKVTQSSRYLVKRTGEKVFLECVQDMDHENMFWYRQDPGLGLRLIYFSYDVKMKEKGDIPEGYSVSREKKERFSLILESASTNQTSMYLCASSRGTGIQEDTQYFGPGTRLTVL.

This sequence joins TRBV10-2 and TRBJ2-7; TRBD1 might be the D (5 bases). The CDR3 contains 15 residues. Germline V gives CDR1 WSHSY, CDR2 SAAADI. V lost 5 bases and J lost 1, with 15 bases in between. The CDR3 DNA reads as TGCGCCAGCAGTCGAACTGCCGACAGTTCCTACGAGCAGTACTTC. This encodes CASSRTADSSYEQYF.

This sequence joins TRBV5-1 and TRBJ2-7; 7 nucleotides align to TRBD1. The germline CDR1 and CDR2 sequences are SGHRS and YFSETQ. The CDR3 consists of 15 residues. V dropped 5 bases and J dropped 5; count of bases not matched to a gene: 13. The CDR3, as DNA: TGCGCCAGCAGTTTCTATGACAGGGAGAGTCACGAGCAGTACTTC. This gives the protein CASSFYDRESHEQYF. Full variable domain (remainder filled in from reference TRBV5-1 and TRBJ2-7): KAGVTQTPRYLIKTRGQQVTLSCSPISGHRSVSWYQQTPGQGLQFLFEYFSETQRNKGNFPGRFSGRQFSNSRSEMNVSTLELGDSALYLCASSFYDRESHEQYFGPGTRLTVT.

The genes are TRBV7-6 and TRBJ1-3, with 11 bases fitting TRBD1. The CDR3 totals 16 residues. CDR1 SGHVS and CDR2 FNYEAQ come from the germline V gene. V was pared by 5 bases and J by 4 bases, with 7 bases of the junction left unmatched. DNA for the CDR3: TGTGCCAGCAGCAAGGGGGACAGGGGGTCCGGAAACACCATATATTTT. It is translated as CASSKGDRGSGNTIYF. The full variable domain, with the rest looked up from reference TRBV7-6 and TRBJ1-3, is GAGVSQSPRYKVTKRGQDVALRCDPISGHVSLYWYRQALGQGPEFLTYFNYEAQQDKSGLPNDRFSAERPEGSISTLTIQRTEQRDSAMYRCASSKGDRGSGNTIYFGEGSWLTVV.